The next 20 T cell receptor beta chains were all read from a single sample in a study of cytomegalovirus exposure and HLA in healthy donors. 60 Vbeta and 13 Jbeta primers were used in PCR. TCRdb's copy holds only in-frame clones and misses some; the assay was immunoSEQ multiplex PCR. The repertoire consists of tens of thousands of clones, with about 80% occurring once and the leading ten covering about 30%. Material for sequencing was PBMCs. These receptors all stem from a man aged 45 to 65 in good health and CMV-seropositive.

The rearrangement links TRBV9 to TRBJ2-7, with D perhaps matching TRBD2 (6 bases). V gave up 0 bases and J gave up 5 bases, with 21 bases separating them. Germline V gene data show CDR1 as SGDLS and CDR2 as YYNGEE. The CDR3 contains 17 residues. This CDR3 reads CASSVAGTGVVQDEQYF. The DNA for the CDR3 is TGTGCCAGCAGCGTAGCTGGGACGGGAGTGGTACAAGACGAGCAGTACTTC.

The CDR3 reads CATSRDQTGLAGVLGEQYF. The DNA of the CDR3 is TGTGCCACCAGCAGAGATCAGACAGGACTAGCGGGAGTATTGGGCGAGCAGTACTTC. The V and J genes are TRBV15 and TRBJ2-7, with 13 bases fitting TRBD2. The V segment lost 0 bases and the J segment 6 bases; nucleotides outside the gene matches: 14. Germline loops: CDR1 LNHNV, CDR2 YYDKDF (reference sequence). This CDR3 contains 19 residues. The whole variable domain, filled in from reference TRBV15 and TRBJ2-7, reads DAMVIQNPRYQVTQFGKPVTLSCSQTLNHNVMYWYQQKSSQAPKLLFHYYDKDFNNEADTPDNFQSRRPNTSFCFLDIRSPGLGDTAMYLCATSRDQTGLAGVLGEQYFGPGTRLTVT.

DNA for the CDR3: TGTGCCAGCAGCTTACAACTAGCGGGAACCTTCGGCTACGAGCAGTACTTC. It is translated as CASSLQLAGTFGYEQYF. The chain has TRBV5-6 and TRBJ2-7, with 10 bases that match TRBD2. Germline CDR1 SGHDT, CDR2 YYEEEE. This CDR3 contains 17 residues. V dropped 2 bases and J dropped 3; count of bases not matched to a gene: 11.

V gene TRBV7-2 combines with J gene TRBJ2-2; 10 bases line up with TRBD2. The CDR3 has 16 amino acids. V was pared by 5 bases and J by 5 bases, with 8 bases of the junction left unmatched. Germline V lookup: CDR1 SGHTA, CDR2 FQGNSA. The CDR3 region is CASSARTSGLTGELFF. The CDR3 coding sequence is TGTGCCAGCAGCGCCCGGACTAGCGGACTTACCGGGGAGCTGTTTTTT.

The gene calls are TRBV7-9 and TRBJ2-7; perhaps TRBD2 as D (6 bases). The CDR3 loop spans 15 amino acids. Germline V gene lookup returns CDR1 SEHNR and CDR2 FQNEAQ (reference sequence). The V gene lost 4 bases and the J gene lost 5 bases, with 18 bases spanning the gap. The CDR3 bases are TGTGCCAGCAGCTCATGGGAGGTGGGAGTAAACGAGCAGTACTTC. Translation: CASSSWEVGVNEQYF.

The genes are TRBV5-6 and TRBJ2-1, with unresolved D. Trimming pared 3 bases from V and 4 bases from J, leaving 2 bases between. The germline CDR1 and CDR2 sequences are SGHDT and YYEEEE. CDR3 size: 11 residues. CDR3 coding DNA: TGTGCCAGCAGCTCATACAATGAGCAGTTCTTC. It encodes CASSSYNEQFF. Full variable domain (remainder filled in from reference TRBV5-6 and TRBJ2-1): DAGVTQSPTHLIKTRGQQVTLRCSPKSGHDTVSWYQQALGQGPQFIFQYYEEEERQRGNFPDRFSGHQFPNYSSELNVNALLLGDSALYLCASSSYNEQFFGPGTRLTVL.

Only a few counts were recorded for this clone. The chain combines TRBV15 with TRBJ1-4; D remains unclear. Trimming removed 5 bases at V and 0 bases at J, with 13 bases between. The CDR3 runs 16 residues. Germline values: CDR1 LNHNV, CDR2 YYDKDF (reference sequence). The CDR3 nucleotides read TGTGCCACCAGCCCCACAGCCTTCGCAACTAATGAAAAACTGTTTTTT. Protein product: CATSPTAFATNEKLFF.

This rearrangement joins TRBV5-1 to TRBJ2-5, with a possible D match to TRBD2 (6 bases). The CDR3 is 14 residues long. Trimming left V 0 bases short and J 5 bases short, with 11 bases between. Germline CDR1 is SGHRS and CDR2 is YFSETQ. Here the CDR3 DNA reads TGCGCCAGCAGCTTGGGTGCGGGACGGGAGACCCAGTACTTC. It specifies CASSLGAGRETQYF.

This clone was seen a few times. This chain links TRBV19 with TRBJ1-5, with 9 bases matching TRBD1. Germline CDR1 LNHDA, CDR2 SQIVND (reference sequence). CDR3 size: 15 residues. J gave up 3 bases and V 6 bases, and 6 bases lay outside the gene matches. The CDR3 region has the DNA TGTGCCAGTAGGTCCTGGACAGGGGACAATCAGCCCCAGCATTTT. Residues: CASRSWTGDNQPQHF.

V and J are TRBV4-1 and TRBJ2-3, with D possibly TRBD1 on 6 matching bases. The V and J ends lost 5 bases and 2 bases respectively, with 11 bases between them. From germline, CDR1 is MGHRA and CDR2 YSYEKL. There are 14 residues in the CDR3. CDR3 amino acids: CASSGQTLTDTQYF. The CDR3 region has the DNA TGCGCCAGCAGCGGACAGACACTCACAGATACGCAGTATTTT.

The rearrangement links TRBV5-6 to TRBJ2-4, with TRBD1 matching over 8 bases. The CDR3 is 15 residues long. Germline CDR1 is SGHDT and CDR2 is YYEEEE. The trim removed 4 bases at V and 12 bases at J, leaving 15 bases unmatched. The CDR3 DNA follows: TGTGCCAGCAGCCCTCCCGGACAGGGTAGTGGCAGTCAGTACTTC. Translating gives CASSPPGQGSGSQYF. The full variable domain, in which reference TRBV5-6 and TRBJ2-4 provide the parts outside the CDR3, is DAGVTQSPTHLIKTRGQQVTLRCSPKSGHDTVSWYQQALGQGPQFIFQYYEEEERQRGNFPDRFSGHQFPNYSSELNVNALLLGDSALYLCASSPPGQGSGSQYFGAGTRLSVL.

The V and J genes are TRBV6-1 and TRBJ2-3; tentative D call: TRBD1 (6 bases). V lost 1 base, J lost 6 bases, and 11 bases lay in between. The CDR3 sequence is 14 residues long. Germline loops: CDR1 MNHNS, CDR2 SASEGT. In DNA form, the CDR3 reads TGTGCCAGCAGTGAAGGGGACATGAGGGATACGCAGTATTTT. Translation: CASSEGDMRDTQYF.

This clone was seen only once. This chain links TRBV6-1 with TRBJ2-1; 9 bases agree with TRBD2. CDR3 length: 14 residues. The J segment lost 9 bases and the V segment lost 6 bases, leaving 9 bases of the junction unmatched. CDR1 MNHNS and CDR2 SASEGT come from the germline V gene. The CDR3: CASRGASGMSEQFF. The CDR3 coding sequence is TGTGCCAGCAGGGGGGCTAGCGGGATGAGTGAGCAGTTCTTC.

This chain joins TRBV29-1 and TRBJ1-1; the D is unclear. The germline CDR1 and CDR2 sequences are SQVTM and ANQGSEA. The germline V and J ends were trimmed by 4 bases and 4 bases, with 10 bases remaining between them. The CDR3 totals 12 residues. Here the CDR3 reads CSVGNGGTEAFF. CDR3 DNA sequence: TGCAGCGTTGGTAACGGAGGCACTGAAGCTTTCTTT.

The V and J genes are TRBV19 and TRBJ2-1; D is perhaps TRBD2 (5 bases). The CDR3 sequence is 16 residues long. V dropped 6 bases and J dropped 0 bases, with 15 bases sitting between them. Germline V CDR1 and CDR2: LNHDA, SQIVND (reference sequence). This CDR3 reads CASSALFGDSYNEQFF. In DNA, the CDR3 is TGTGCCAGTAGCGCTCTATTCGGGGACTCCTACAATGAGCAGTTCTTC. Variable domain in full (rest from reference TRBV19 and TRBJ2-1): DGGITQSPKYLFRKEGQNVTLSCEQNLNHDAMYWYRQDPGQGLRLIYYSQIVNDFQKGDIAEGYSVSREKKESFPLTVTSAQKNPTAFYLCASSALFGDSYNEQFFGPGTRLTVL.

This chain links TRBV9 with TRBJ1-2, with D hard to call. The CDR3 has 14 amino acids. With 2 bases removed from V and 4 bases from J, the gap between germline ends came to 12 bases. Germline V gene data show CDR1 as SGDLS and CDR2 as YYNGEE. CDR3 region: CASSVVGRSYGYTF. The CDR3 nucleotides are TGTGCCAGCAGCGTGGTGGGGAGGTCCTATGGCTACACCTTC.

The chain employs TRBV7-8 and TRBJ1-5, with 11 bases that match TRBD1. From germline, CDR1 is SGHVS and CDR2 FQNEAQ. The V segment lost 2 bases and the J segment 6 bases; nucleotides outside the gene matches: 12. This CDR3 has 18 residues. CDR3 amino acids: CASSLRTGGVSNRQPQHF. The CDR3 coding sequence is TGTGCCAGCAGCTTAAGGACAGGGGGCGTTAGTAATCGTCAGCCCCAGCATTTT.

The gene calls are TRBV4-1 and TRBJ2-1; 10 bases align to TRBD2. The ends lost 8 bases at V and 2 bases at J; junction bases unmatched: 18. Germline V gives CDR1 MGHRA, CDR2 YSYEKL. The CDR3 is 19 amino acids. The DNA for the CDR3 is TGCGCCAGCTCCCCCTCTGGACTAGCGGCTGGGAGAACCTACAATGAGCAGTTCTTC. Translation gives CASSPSGLAAGRTYNEQFF.

This chain's CDR3 is CASSSPQGGLYGYTF. Here the CDR3 DNA reads TGTGCCAGCAGTTCCCCACAGGGGGGCCTGTATGGCTACACCTTC. This rearrangement joins TRBV28 to TRBJ1-2, with 8 bases aligning to TRBD1. V gave up 4 bases and J gave up 5 bases; unmatched junction bases: 9. CDR1 is MDHEN, CDR2 SYDVKM, per germline. CDR3 length equals 15 residues.

The J gene is TRBJ2-1, the V gene TRBV4-1; D is perhaps TRBD2 (5 bases). CDR3 length equals 16 residues. CDR1 is MGHRA, CDR2 YSYEKL, per germline. The germline V and J ends were trimmed by 1 base and 6 bases, with 16 bases remaining between them. The DNA for the CDR3 is TGCGCCAGCAGCCAAGTGGTTAGCGCCCGGGGCAATGAGCAGTTCTTC. Translated, it gives CASSQVVSARGNEQFF.